One and the same sample provided the 30 T cell receptor beta chains below, sequenced in a study of post-analysis software for immune sequencing data. The study's findings and limits: Among 5 or 6 TRBV segments more frequent in patients than controls were TRBV5-6, TRBV5-1 and TRBV20-1.

cDNA libraries of TCR beta carried unique molecular identifiers. TCRdb reprocessed the PCR reads with MiXCR, giving one entry per CDR3 protein. This sample has about 620,000 distinct CDR3 sequences, with 40% to 50% found just once. These receptors have no known antigen. The source material was blood. All receptors come from a girl aged 10 to 17 with multiple sclerosis.

Only a few counts were recorded for this clonotype. The rearrangement joins TRBV4-2 to TRBJ1-2; no reliable D call. CDR1 and CDR2 from the germline V gene are LGHNA and YNFKEQ. This CDR3 has 12 residues. The germline V and J ends were trimmed by 4 bases and 5 bases, with 8 bases remaining between them. In nucleotides, the CDR3 is TGTGCCAGCAGCCCAAAGGATTATGGCTACACCTTC. Amino acid sequence: CASSPKDYGYTF.

This clonotype turned up a few times. The chain recombines TRBV5-1 with TRBJ1-1; the match to TRBD1 covers 9 bases. The CDR3 extends over 16 amino acids. Per the germline V gene, CDR1 is SGHRS and CDR2 is YFSETQ. The V segment lost 2 bases and the J segment 3 bases; nucleotides outside the gene matches: 8. The CDR3 DNA follows: TGCGCCAGCAGCTTCGGGACAGGGATTCGCGACACTGAAGCTTTCTTT. Translating gives CASSFGTGIRDTEAFF.

Notes on this clonotype: Possible read error: a much larger clone is one base away. The J gene is TRBJ2-1, the V gene TRBV6-2 or TRBV6-3, with 12 bases matching TRBD2. CDR1 is MNHEY, CDR2 SVGEGT, per germline. Trimming at V came to 7 bases and at J to 13 bases, leaving 20 bases not matched to a gene. The CDR3 runs to 17 residues. CDR3 nucleotides: TGTGCCAGCACCTACCCCGGACTAGCGGGAATTATGGAGACCCAGTTCTTC. Protein: CASTYPGLAGIMETQFF.

This chain uses TRBV12-3 or TRBV12-4 with TRBJ1-1; D ambiguous. Trimming removed 6 bases from V and 4 bases from J, with 30 bases in between. The CDR3 spans 19 residues. CDR3 DNA: TGTGCCAGCAGCCCCCGGCGTATTGGTTTCCGGGTTTCGAGCACTGAAGCTTTCTTT. It is translated as CASSPRRIGFRVSSTEAFF.

The rearrangement uses TRBV20-1 and TRBJ2-1, with TRBD1 matching 7 bases. Trimming removed 1 base from V and 5 bases from J; junction bases left unmatched: 8. The germline CDR1 and CDR2 sequences are DFQATT and SNEGSKA (reference sequence). This CDR3 is built from 15 residues. Here the CDR3 reads CSARADRESHNEQFF. DNA of the CDR3: TGCAGTGCTAGAGCTGACAGGGAGTCCCACAATGAGCAGTTCTTC.

CDR3 sequence: CASTSVGYGYTF. The CDR3, as DNA: TGTGCCAGCACCTCGGTTGGCTATGGCTACACCTTC. The rearrangement links TRBV12-3 or TRBV12-4 to TRBJ1-2; D uncertain. The CDR3 covers 12 residues. The V end was cut by 7 bases, the J end by 4 bases, with 10 bases between.

A few counts support this clonotype. V is TRBV20-1 and J is TRBJ2-1; D not resolved. This CDR3 is built from 16 residues. Trimming left V 0 bases short and J 6 bases short, with 18 bases between. Germline-derived CDR1 and CDR2 are DFQATT and SNEGSKA (reference sequence). The CDR3 loop reads CSARDLGSGSFNEQFF. CDR3 DNA sequence: TGCAGTGCTAGAGATCTTGGATCAGGCAGCTTCAATGAGCAGTTCTTC.

The chain uses TRBV20-1 and TRBJ1-2; D not resolved. CDR1 is DFQATT and CDR2 is SNEGSKA in the germline V gene (reference sequence). Trimming took 0 bases from V and 4 from J, leaving 6 bases between them. This CDR3 has 12 amino acids. The CDR3 loop reads CSARDWGYGYTF. The CDR3 DNA reads as TGCAGTGCTAGAGATTGGGGCTATGGCTACACCTTC.

The chain employs TRBV7-2 and TRBJ2-5, with D possibly TRBD2 on 5 matching bases. Germline CDR1 reads SGHTA; CDR2 reads FQGNSA. Trimming removed 6 bases at V and 4 bases at J, with 12 bases between. The CDR3 runs to 13 residues. The CDR3 sequence: CASSAGWGETQYF. In DNA, the CDR3 is TGTGCCAGCAGTGCGGGCTGGGGAGAGACCCAGTACTTC.

The V and J genes are TRBV20-1 and TRBJ1-1; unclear D gene. The length of the CDR3 is 14 residues. V was clipped by 0 bases and J by 1 base, with 9 bases between them. Looked up from germline, CDR1 is DFQATT and CDR2 is SNEGSKA (reference sequence). CDR3 DNA: TGCAGTGCTAGAGATGGGCGGCGGAACACTGAAGCTTTCTTT. Its protein product is CSARDGRRNTEAFF.

This chain links TRBV29-1 with TRBJ2-1; 8 nucleotides match TRBD2. Trimming took 3 bases from V and 3 from J; bases not matched to a gene: 4. The CDR3 length is 14 residues. Looked up from germline, CDR1 is SQVTM and CDR2 is ANQGSEA. CDR3 bases: TGCAGCGTTGACAAGCGGGAGAGCTACAATGAGCAGTTCTTC. It yields the protein CSVDKRESYNEQFF.

The sample holds a few counts of this clonotype. V is TRBV5-1 and J is TRBJ2-3; D is ambiguous. CDR1 is SGHRS and CDR2 is YFSETQ in the germline V gene. CDR3 length: 15 amino acids. The ends were cut back, 5 bases at V and 0 bases at J, with 13 bases in the middle. CDR3 DNA: TGCGCCAGCAGGTCTGGACGGTTAAGCACAGATACGCAGTATTTT. Protein sequence: CASRSGRLSTDTQYF.

This clonotype appeared a few times. V usage is TRBV10-1 and J usage is TRBJ2-5; 11 bases match TRBD2. This CDR3 is 16 amino acids long. J gave up 4 bases and V 0 bases, and 4 bases lay outside the gene matches. Looked up from germline, CDR1 is WNHNN and CDR2 is SYGVQD (reference sequence). The chain's CDR3 is CASSESGTSGRETQYF. CDR3 DNA: TGCGCCAGCAGTGAGTCGGGGACTAGCGGTCGAGAGACCCAGTACTTC.

The chain recombines TRBV7-9 with TRBJ2-7; 8 bases line up with TRBD1. With the DNA end fitting TRBJ2-5 better, the J assignment may be wrong. Germline values: CDR1 SEHNR, CDR2 FQNEAQ (reference sequence). The CDR3 consists of 16 residues. The CDR3: CASSNLGTGPHETQYF. The CDR3 DNA reads as TGTGCCAGCAGCAATCTAGGGACAGGACCTCATGAGACCCAGTACTTC.

This rearrangement joins TRBV2 to TRBJ2-1; 14 bases map to TRBD2. V lost 6 bases and J lost 5; bases outside the gene matches: 6. This CDR3 has 16 amino acids. CDR1 is SNHLY and CDR2 is FYNNEI in the germline V gene. CDR3 protein: CASRRTSGGRDNEQFF. DNA of the CDR3: TGTGCCAGCAGAAGGACTAGCGGGGGGCGCGACAATGAGCAGTTCTTC.

In regard to this clonotype: One end of the junction fails to match germline, which may point to a read error. J is TRBJ2-1 and V is TRBV2; D is possibly TRBD1 or TRBD2 (5 bases each). Germline V CDR1 and CDR2: SNHLY, FYNNEI. This CDR3 region has 12 residues. The CDR3 nucleotides are TGTGCCAGTAGTGAGGGGTACAATGAGCAGTTCTTC. Encoded protein: CASSEGYNEQFF. Looking up the rest from reference TRBV2 and TRBJ2-1 gives the full variable domain: EPEVTQTPSHQVTQMGQEVILRCVPISNHLYFYWYRQILGQKVEFLVSFYNNEISEKSEIFDDQFSVERPDGSNFTLKIRSTKLEDSAMYFCASSEGYNEQFFGPGTRLTVL.

The rearrangement links TRBV10-3 to TRBJ2-3; 12 bases are shared with TRBD2. Germline V gene data show CDR1 as ENHRY and CDR2 as SYGVKD. The CDR3 runs to 16 residues. V gave up 10 bases and J gave up 8 bases; unmatched junction bases: 16. CDR3 coding DNA: TGTGCCACGAGACCCCAGACTAGCGGGGGTTTCGGTACGCAGTATTTT. Protein sequence: CATRPQTSGGFGTQYF.

The chain couples TRBV12-3 or TRBV12-4 to TRBJ1-2; D call uncertain. The V end was cut by 1 base, the J end by 7 bases, with 10 bases between. CDR3 length equals 13 residues. The CDR3 sequence: CASSLEASGGYTF. Here the CDR3 DNA reads TGTGCCAGCAGTTTAGAGGCTTCTGGTGGCTACACCTTC.

Of note for this clonotype: The junction and the germline gene differ at one end; a read error may be behind it. V usage is TRBV7-7 and J usage is TRBJ2-1; 7 positions agree with TRBD2. From germline, CDR1 is SSHAT and CDR2 FNYEAQ (reference sequence). The CDR3 contains 15 residues. CDR3 region: CASNTSGEGYNEQFF. The CDR3 DNA reads as TGTGCTAGCAACACTAGTGGGGAGGGTTACAATGAGCAGTTCTTC.

The chain links TRBV29-1 to TRBJ2-3; perhaps TRBD2 as D (5 bases). Per germline, CDR1 SQVTM and CDR2 ANQGSEA. This CDR3 region has 14 residues. The V end was cut by 5 bases, the J end by 2 bases, with 14 bases between. The CDR3 region is CSVPSGDYTDTQYF. CDR3 nucleotides: TGCAGCGTTCCGAGCGGAGACTACACAGATACGCAGTATTTT.

This clonotype was observed a few times. The chain combines TRBV12-3 or TRBV12-4 with TRBJ2-1, with TRBD1 as a possible D gene (5 bases). There are 14 residues in the CDR3. Trimming stripped 5 bases from V and 6 bases from J, with 14 bases between. CDR3 in DNA: TGTGCCAGCAGTCCGTTTTCAGGGTGCAATGAGCAGTTCTTC. Translated, it gives CASSPFSGCNEQFF.

The CDR3 nucleotides are TGTGCCAGCAGTCTGACAGGGGGCGATGGGGCCAACGTCCTGACTTTC. This translates into CASSLTGGDGANVLTF. The chain carries TRBV12-3 or TRBV12-4 and TRBJ2-6; 10 bases are shared with TRBD1. V trimming: 5 bases; J trimming: 3 bases; junction bases outside the gene matches: 4. The CDR3 is 16 amino acids.

V usage is TRBV4-1 and J usage is TRBJ2-6; 8 nucleotides match TRBD2. The CDR3 is made up of 17 amino acids. Germline V gene lookup returns CDR1 MGHRA and CDR2 YSYEKL. Trimming cost V 3 bases and J 2 bases; bases outside gene matches: 6. The CDR3 DNA sequence: TGCGCCAGCAGCCAGGGCGGACTAGCAGCTGGGGCCAACGTCCTGACTTTC. Residues: CASSQGGLAAGANVLTF.

This clonotype was found many times. V usage is TRBV7-2 and J usage is TRBJ2-7, with D uncertain. The CDR3 contains 13 residues. The germline V gene encodes CDR1 SGHTA and CDR2 FQGNSA. V shed 2 bases and J shed 3 bases, with 8 bases lying between them. Here the CDR3 reads CASSLKGLYEQYF. The CDR3 region has the DNA TGTGCCAGCAGCTTAAAAGGTCTCTACGAGCAGTACTTC.

The chain links TRBV7-2 to TRBJ2-1, with a weak D call TRBD2 (5 bases). CDR1 and CDR2 (germline): SGHTA, FQGNSA. This CDR3 is built from 15 residues. The V gene lost 1 base and the J gene lost 8 bases, with 15 bases spanning the gap. The CDR3 DNA is TGTGCCAGCAGCTTAGTTTCTAGCCGGGTCGATGAGCAGTTCTTC. The encoded protein is CASSLVSSRVDEQFF.

This clonotype occurred a few times. The V gene is TRBV11-1, the J gene TRBJ2-1; 7 bases line up with TRBD2. Germline V CDR1 and CDR2: SGHAT, FQDESV (reference sequence). The CDR3 has 14 amino acids. The junction had 19 bases not matched to a gene; V was cut back by 10 bases and J by 13 bases. CDR3 sequence: CATGEGGLAGRQFF. CDR3 sequence (DNA): TGTGCCACCGGAGAGGGAGGCTTAGCGGGCCGCCAGTTCTTC.

The chain has TRBV4-2 and TRBJ2-5; 8 positions agree with TRBD2. In germline, CDR1 is LGHNA, CDR2 YNFKEQ. The CDR3 extends over 17 amino acids. Trimming at V came to 0 bases and at J to 5 bases, leaving 11 bases not matched to a gene. The CDR3 DNA is TGTGCCAGCAGCCAAGACCCGACGGGGGGGCCGGTTGAGACCCAGTACTTC. The encoded protein is CASSQDPTGGPVETQYF.

In its sample, this clonotype was seen a few times. CDR3 nucleotides: TGTGCCAGCAGCACCGGGACTAGCGGGAGAGGGGAGCAGTTCTTC. Translated: CASSTGTSGRGEQFF. The V call is TRBV6-4, the J call TRBJ2-1, with 14 bases matching TRBD2. Unmatched junction bases numbered 8, after V lost 6 bases and J lost 10 bases. The CDR3 runs to 15 residues. Germline loops: CDR1 MRHNA, CDR2 SNTAGT.

The chain employs TRBV12-3 or TRBV12-4 and TRBJ2-7; 12 bases match TRBD2. This CDR3 spans 17 amino acids. V was clipped by 2 bases and J by 7 bases; unmatched bases: 12. In nucleotides, the CDR3 is TGTGCCAGCAGTTTAAGTCCCTTGACTAGCGGGAGTCATGAGCAGTACTTC. This sequence encodes CASSLSPLTSGSHEQYF.

This clonotype was recorded a few times. The J gene is TRBJ2-3, the V gene TRBV5-1, with a weak D call TRBD1 (6 bases). Germline V CDR1 and CDR2: SGHRS, YFSETQ. Deletions cut 2 bases from V and 4 bases from J, with 11 bases between. This CDR3 has 14 residues. The CDR3 region has the DNA TGCGCCAGCAGCTTAAGGACAGACTCAGATACGCAGTATTTT. Translating it yields CASSLRTDSDTQYF. Variable domain in full (rest from reference TRBV5-1 and TRBJ2-3): KAGVTQTPRYLIKTRGQQVTLSCSPISGHRSVSWYQQTPGQGLQFLFEYFSETQRNKGNFPGRFSGRQFSNSRSEMNVSTLELGDSALYLCASSLRTDSDTQYFGPGTRLTVL.